The clone carrying this TCR beta chain was seen at least ten times. Its antigen is not known. These data belong to a study of T cells in Graves' hyperthyroidism and ophthalmopathy. Study conclusions and caveats: Most thyroid-expanded clonotypes above 0.001 were also found in blood. Model-based prediction identified ophthalmopathy a median 6.5 months prior to its onset.

Amplification yielded TCR beta CDR3 regions, with RNA transcripts as the source. TCR CDR3 underwent first-round RT-PCR with the HTBI primer set. From the multiplex PCR reads, TCRdb called clonotypes with MiXCR, one entry per CDR3 protein. The sample comprises some 740,000 distinct CDR3 sequences, around 13% of which are singletons, and around 9.6% rests with the top ten. The CDR3 length is 20 residues. J was trimmed by 2 bases and V by 4 bases; bases with no gene match: 11. CDR1 and CDR2 (germline): SGHVS, FQNEAQ. The source of this sequence is a woman in her late teens or twenties with Graves' hyperthyroidism. The material sequenced was blood. J is TRBJ2-1 and V is TRBV7-8; TRBD2 matches 16 bases. The CDR3 region has the DNA TGTGCCAGCAGCTCGCCTCCGGGACTAGCGGGAGGGCATCCCTACAATGAGCAGTTCTTC. As protein: CASSSPPGLAGGHPYNEQFF.